This T cell receptor beta chain was profiled in a study of a mutant IDH1 vaccine in newly diagnosed glioma. About the study: Eight vaccine doses were administered to patients at weeks 1, 3, 5, 7, 11, 15, 19 and 23.

On this clone: Its target is unknown.

Time point defined: week 11, during vaccination. In the vaccine, a single dose held 300 ug of the mutant IDH1 20-mer peptide, along with topical imiquimod. Newly diagnosed WHO grade 3 or 4 IDH1-mutant, ATRX-lost astrocytomas were identified in the donors. Libraries were prepared by immunoSEQ multiplex PCR; TCRdb keeps only in-frame clonotypes and omits some of them. The data contain tens of thousands of clones, about 88% of them seen just once; the ten biggest clones take up 8.5% to 9.5%. Trimming pared 8 bases from V and 0 bases from J, leaving 10 bases between. The CDR3 runs to 14 residues. Germline V gene data show CDR1 as LNHDA and CDR2 as SQIVND (reference sequence).

The receptor comes from a woman between 50 and 59 years old with glioma. Material: PBMCs, obtained from a glioma patient whose treatment included an IDH1 peptide vaccine. The chain uses TRBV19 and TRBJ1-4, with D perhaps TRBD1 (5 bases). The CDR3 coding sequence is TGTGCCAGTGGAGACAGAGCAACTAATGAAAAACTGTTTTTT. Translation: CASGDRATNEKLFF.